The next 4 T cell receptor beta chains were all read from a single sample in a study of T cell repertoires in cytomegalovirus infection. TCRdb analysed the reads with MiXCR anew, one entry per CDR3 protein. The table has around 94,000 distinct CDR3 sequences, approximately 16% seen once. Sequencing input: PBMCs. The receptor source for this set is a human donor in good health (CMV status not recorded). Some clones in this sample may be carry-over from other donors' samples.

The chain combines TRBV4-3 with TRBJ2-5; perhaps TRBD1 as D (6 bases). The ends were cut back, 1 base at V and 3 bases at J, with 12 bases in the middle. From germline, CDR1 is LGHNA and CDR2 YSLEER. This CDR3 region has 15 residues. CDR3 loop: CASSQGGRGEETQYF. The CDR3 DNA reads TGCGCCAGCAGCCAAGGGGGCAGGGGAGAAGAGACCCAGTACTTC.

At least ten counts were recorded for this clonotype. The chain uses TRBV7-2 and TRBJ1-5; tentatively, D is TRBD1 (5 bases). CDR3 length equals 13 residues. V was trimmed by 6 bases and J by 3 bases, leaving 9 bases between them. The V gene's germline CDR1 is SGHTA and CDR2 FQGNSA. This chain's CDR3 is CASSDRNNQPQHF. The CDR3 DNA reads TGTGCCAGCAGTGACAGAAACAATCAGCCCCAGCATTTT.

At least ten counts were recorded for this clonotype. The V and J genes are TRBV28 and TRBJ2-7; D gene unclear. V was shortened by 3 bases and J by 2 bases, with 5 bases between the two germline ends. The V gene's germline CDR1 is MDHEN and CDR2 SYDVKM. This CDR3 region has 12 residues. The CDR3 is CASSFFAYEQYF. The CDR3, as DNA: TGTGCCAGCAGTTTTTTCGCCTACGAGCAGTACTTC.

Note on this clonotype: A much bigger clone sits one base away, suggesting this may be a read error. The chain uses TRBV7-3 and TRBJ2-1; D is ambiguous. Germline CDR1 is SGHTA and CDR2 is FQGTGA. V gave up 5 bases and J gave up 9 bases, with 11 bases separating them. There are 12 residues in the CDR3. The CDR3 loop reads CASSTPGGEQFF. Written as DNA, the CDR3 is TGTGCCAGCAGCACCCCCGGTGGTGAGCAGTTCTTC.